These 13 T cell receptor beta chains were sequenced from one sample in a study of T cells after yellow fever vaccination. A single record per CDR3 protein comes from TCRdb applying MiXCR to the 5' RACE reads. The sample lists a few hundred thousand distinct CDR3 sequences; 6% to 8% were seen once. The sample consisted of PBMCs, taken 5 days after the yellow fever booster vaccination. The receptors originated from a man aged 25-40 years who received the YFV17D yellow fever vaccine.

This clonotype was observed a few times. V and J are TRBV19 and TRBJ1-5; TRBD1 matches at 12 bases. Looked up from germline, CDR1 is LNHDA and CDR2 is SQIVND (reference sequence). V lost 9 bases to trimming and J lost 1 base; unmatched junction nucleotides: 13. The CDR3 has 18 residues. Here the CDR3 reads CASRGDRGRRESNQPQHF. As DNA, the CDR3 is TGTGCCAGCAGAGGGGACAGGGGGCGGAGAGAGAGCAATCAGCCCCAGCATTTT.

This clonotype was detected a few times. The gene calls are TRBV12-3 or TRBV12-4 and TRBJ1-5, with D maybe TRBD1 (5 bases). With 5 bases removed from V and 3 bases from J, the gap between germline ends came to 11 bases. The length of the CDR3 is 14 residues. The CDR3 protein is CASSLTGTNQPQHF. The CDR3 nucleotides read TGTGCCAGCAGTCTTACAGGAACCAATCAGCCCCAGCATTTT.

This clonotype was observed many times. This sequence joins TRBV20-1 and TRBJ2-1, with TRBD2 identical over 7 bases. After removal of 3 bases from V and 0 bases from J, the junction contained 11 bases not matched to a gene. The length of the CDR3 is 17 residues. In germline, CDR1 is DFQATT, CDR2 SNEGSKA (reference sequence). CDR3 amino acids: CSASPRVSGRSYNEQFF. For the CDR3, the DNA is TGCAGTGCTAGTCCCCGAGTTAGCGGGCGCTCCTACAATGAGCAGTTCTTC.

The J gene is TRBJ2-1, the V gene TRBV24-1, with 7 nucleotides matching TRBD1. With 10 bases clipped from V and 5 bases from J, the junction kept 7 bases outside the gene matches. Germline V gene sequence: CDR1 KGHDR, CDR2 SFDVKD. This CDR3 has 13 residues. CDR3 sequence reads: CATKETGNNEQFF. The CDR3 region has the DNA TGTGCCACTAAGGAGACAGGGAACAATGAGCAGTTCTTC.

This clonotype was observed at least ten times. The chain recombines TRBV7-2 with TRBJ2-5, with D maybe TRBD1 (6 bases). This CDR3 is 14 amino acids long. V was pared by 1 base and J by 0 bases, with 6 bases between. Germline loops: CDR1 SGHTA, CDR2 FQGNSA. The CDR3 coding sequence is TGTGCCAGCAGCTTAGACAGGGACCAAGAGACCCAGTACTTC. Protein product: CASSLDRDQETQYF. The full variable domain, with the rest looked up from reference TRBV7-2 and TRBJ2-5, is GAGVSQSPSNKVTEKGKDVELRCDPISGHTALYWYRQSLGQGLEFLIYFQGNSAPDKSGLPSDRFSAERTGGSVSTLTIQRTQQEDSAVYLCASSLDRDQETQYFGPGTRLLVL.

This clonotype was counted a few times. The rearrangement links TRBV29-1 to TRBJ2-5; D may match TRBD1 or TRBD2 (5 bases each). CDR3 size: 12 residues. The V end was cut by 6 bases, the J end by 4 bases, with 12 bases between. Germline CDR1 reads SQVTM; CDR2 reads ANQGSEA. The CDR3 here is CSVGVRRETQYF. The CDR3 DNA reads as TGCAGCGTGGGGGTCCGTAGAGAGACCCAGTACTTC.

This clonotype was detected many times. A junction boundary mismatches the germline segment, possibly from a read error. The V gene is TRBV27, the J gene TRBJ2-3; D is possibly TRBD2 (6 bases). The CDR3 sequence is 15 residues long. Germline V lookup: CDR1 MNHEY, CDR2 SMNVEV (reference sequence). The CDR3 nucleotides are TGCGCCAGCAGCTCCGGGACTTCTGGCACAGATACGCAGTATTTT. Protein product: CASSSGTSGTDTQYF.

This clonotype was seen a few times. This CDR3 is CASSARGGMNTEAFF. For the CDR3, the DNA is TGTGCCAGCAGCGCTCGGGGGGGGATGAACACTGAAGCTTTCTTT. The V gene is TRBV9, the J gene TRBJ1-1, with D possibly being TRBD1 (5 bases). CDR3 length equals 15 residues. V was trimmed by 3 bases and J by 0 bases, leaving 12 bases between them. Germline CDR1 is SGDLS and CDR2 is YYNGEE.

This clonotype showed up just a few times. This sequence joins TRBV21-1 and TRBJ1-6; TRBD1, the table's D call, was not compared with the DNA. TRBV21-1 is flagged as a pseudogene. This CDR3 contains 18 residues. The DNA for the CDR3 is TGTGCCAGCACCCTGACAGGGGCTATACTCCCCGCCAATTCACCCCTCCACTTT. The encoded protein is CASTLTGAILPANSPLHF.

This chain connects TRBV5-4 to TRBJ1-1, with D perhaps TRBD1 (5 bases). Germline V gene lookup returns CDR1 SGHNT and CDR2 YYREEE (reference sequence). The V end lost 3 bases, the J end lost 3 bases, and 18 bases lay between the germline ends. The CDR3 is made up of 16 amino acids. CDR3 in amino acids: CASSSPGTPAYTEAFF. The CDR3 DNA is TGTGCCAGCAGCTCGCCCGGGACTCCAGCTTACACTGAAGCTTTCTTT. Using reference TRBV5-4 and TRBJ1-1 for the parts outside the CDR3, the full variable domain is ETGVTQSPTHLIKTRGQQVTLRCSSQSGHNTVSWYQQALGQGPQFIFQYYREEENGRGNFPPRFSGLQFPNYSSELNVNALELDDSALYLCASSSPGTPAYTEAFFGQGTRLTVV.

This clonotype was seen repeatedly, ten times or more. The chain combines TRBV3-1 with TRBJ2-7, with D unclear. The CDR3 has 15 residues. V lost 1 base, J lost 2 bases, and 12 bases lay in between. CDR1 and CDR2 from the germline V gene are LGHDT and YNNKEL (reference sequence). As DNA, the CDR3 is TGTGCCAGCAGCCAAGGAACAACAAGGACCTACGAGCAGTACTTC. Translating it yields CASSQGTTRTYEQYF.

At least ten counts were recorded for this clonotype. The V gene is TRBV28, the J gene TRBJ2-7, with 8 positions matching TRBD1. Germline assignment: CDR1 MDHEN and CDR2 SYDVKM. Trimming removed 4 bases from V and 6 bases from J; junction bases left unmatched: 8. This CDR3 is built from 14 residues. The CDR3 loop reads CASSSGQVPGEQYF. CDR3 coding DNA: TGTGCCAGCAGTTCGGGACAGGTCCCGGGCGAGCAGTACTTC.

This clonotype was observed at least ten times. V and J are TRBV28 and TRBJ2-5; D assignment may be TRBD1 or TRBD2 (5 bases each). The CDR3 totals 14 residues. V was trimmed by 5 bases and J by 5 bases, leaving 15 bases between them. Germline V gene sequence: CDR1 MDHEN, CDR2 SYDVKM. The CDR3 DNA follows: TGTGCCAGCAGTAGATGGGACGTGAGGGAGACCCAGTACTTC. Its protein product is CASSRWDVRETQYF.